The clone carrying this T cell receptor (beta chain) occurred once. The record originates from a study of blood T cell repertoires in COVID-19. Trimming shortened V by 2 bases and J by 1 base, and 11 bases separated the two germline ends. CDR1 is MNHEY, CDR2 SVGAGI, per germline. The length of the CDR3 is 16 residues. Method: immunoSEQ multiplex PCR; TCRdb's copy keeps in-frame clones and lacks some. Of approximately 20,000 clones in the sample, around 87% are singletons; the top ten hold roughly a sixth. The origin of this receptor is a man between 65 and 80 years old with acute or convalescent COVID-19. J is TRBJ2-2 and V is TRBV6-5; maybe TRBD1 (6 bases). Sequencing was carried out using peripheral blood. CDR3 in amino acids: CASSYRAGVNTGELFF. The CDR3 DNA reads as TGTGCCAGCAGTTACCGCGCAGGGGTGAACACCGGGGAGCTGTTTTTT.